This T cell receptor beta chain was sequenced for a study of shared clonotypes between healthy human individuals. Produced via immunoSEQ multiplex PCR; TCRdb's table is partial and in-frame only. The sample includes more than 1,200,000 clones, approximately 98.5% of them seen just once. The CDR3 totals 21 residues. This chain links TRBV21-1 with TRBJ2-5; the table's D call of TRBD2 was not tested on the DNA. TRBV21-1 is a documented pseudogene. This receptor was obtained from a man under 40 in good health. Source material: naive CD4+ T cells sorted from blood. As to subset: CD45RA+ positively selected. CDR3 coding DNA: TGTGCCAGCAGCAAATATAGTAGCGGGAGAGAAGTCGGGGGGTACCAAGAGACCCAGTACTTC. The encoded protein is CASSKYSSGREVGGYQETQYF.